The present entry profiles one T cell receptor (beta chain) with its context. Which antigen it targets is not known. Base-call qualities are not available, and no considerably larger clone is one nucleotide away. Other nucleotide sequences from this sample produce the same CDR3. The collaborating institutions used their own protocols to collect whole blood in K2EDTA tubes. Collaborator samples were shipped for TCRbeta analysis as frozen whole blood, isolated PBMCs, or DNA extracted from either sample type. The immunoSEQ Assay, a bias-controlled multiplex PCR, was used to amplify TCRbeta CDR3 regions from genomic DNA. The authors' pipeline ran thus. Within the assay, amplification of reference gene primers was used to estimate how many nucleated cells each sample contained. To quantify the absolute abundance of each unique TCRbeta CDR3 rearrangement, sequence reads were collapsed and filtered. For each sample, productive Simpson clonality was calculated as the square root of Simpson's diversity index across productive rearrangements. In its TCRdb copy, this immuneACCESS table keeps in-frame sequences only and misses some clones. Where compared with another copy, unresolved V genes explain less than half of these, and the others have no known cause. V and J calls and clone size come straight from that table; D and trimming were deduced from the DNA. The sample table contains about 270,000 clones; only one count was recorded for 85% of them. The top ten hold 13% of the sample.

This sample stems from a study of blood T cell repertoires in COVID-19 (dated by TCRdb to 2018 to 2020). Background for the entire study: Samples covering the acute and convalescent phases of COVID-19 were provided by collaborators in the United States, Italy and Spain. Samples were obtained from the ongoing ImmuneRACE study (first 160 participants) and from over 1,000 subjects provided by 6 global collaborators. Subjects who had been exposed to COVID-19, were actively infected with it, or had recovered from it provided the deeply sampled blood TCRbeta repertoires that made up the dataset. Where available, HLA class I and class II types were obtained from metadata supplied by the sample provider rather than from assay-based typing. The material from the prospective study consisted of cDNA or gDNA derived from T cells, B-cell-depleted T cells, or PBMCs. The repertoires were released in a freely available public database intended as a resource for research on the immune response to SARS-CoV-2. Sample metadata almost always included a de-identified subject ID, COVID-19 status, age in years and sex.

Study-wide findings and limitations: Clinical and demographic metadata were provided uncurated, with the amount varying by source and participant.

From its cysteine to its phenylalanine, the CDR3 spans 14 amino acids. Only CDR3 DNA remains: 42 bases, in frame from the first base. V and J are truncated by 0 bases and 0 bases respectively, leaving an intervening sequence of 5 bases. In the germline V gene, CDR1 corresponds to SGHRS and CDR2 to YFSETQ. The source is a human donor in a cohort sampled during active COVID-19. In this chain, TRBV5-1 is recombined with TRBJ2-3; the best D guess is TRBD2, with 5 bases matching. Sequencing was done on a sample of peripheral blood. The nucleotides read TGCGCCAGCAGCTTGGGGACTAGCACAGATACGCAGTATTTT. Its coded protein is CASSLGTSTDTQYF.